This entry describes one TCR beta chain. Its antigen is undetermined. This entry is derived from a study of a mutant IDH1 vaccine in newly diagnosed glioma. The overall study: Before enrollment, patients got radiotherapy alone, temozolomide alone, or mostly the combination. Study-level findings and limits: Pseudoprogression appeared independent of alterations in top peripheral clonotypes. A vaccine-induced immune response developed in 93.3% of the patients.

Clones were sequenced by immunoSEQ multiplex PCR, and TCRdb holds only the in-frame ones, with some missing. This table has roughly 70,000 clones, around four fifths appearing once. Time point indicated: baseline, week 1 (first vaccination visit). Indicated treatment: pre-vaccination baseline after standard-of-care therapy. This clonotype was obtained from a woman under 30 with glioma. Some clones in this sample may be carry-over from other donors' samples. The source was peripheral blood mononuclear cells (PBMCs), collected from a glioma patient treated with radiotherapy, temozolomide or both.

CDR3 in amino acids: CASTPGPPDGTEAFF. CDR3 coding DNA: TGTGCCAGCACCCCCGGGCCCCCTGATGGGACTGAAGCTTTCTTT. The V and J genes are TRBV2 and TRBJ1-1; D not certain. Germline V lookup: CDR1 SNHLY, CDR2 FYNNEI. This CDR3 comprises 15 residues. Trimming stripped 7 bases from V and 5 bases from J, with 20 bases between.